Included here is one TCR beta chain sequence, with context. What it binds is not known. These data are taken from a study of response to subunit inactivated influenza vaccine. Overall study findings and caveats: Authors suggested few new T cells are recruited by each seasonal influenza vaccination.

TCRdb used MiXCR to reprocess the RT-PCR reads, holding one entry per CDR3 protein. The table records roughly 620,000 distinct CDR3 sequences, about 11% of them present only once. The sample also formed part of further work on T cells expressing NK-cell markers. That paper states: Beta-chain TCR cDNA was generated via 5'RACE template switching with UMIs. CD3+CD56+NKG2C+, CD3+CD56+NKG2C- and CD3+CD56-NKG2C+ T cells, once sorted, supplied the TCR beta repertoires. In several donors, dominant CD3+CD56+NKG2C+ clonotypes ranked among the top 10 CD8+ clonotypes. Dominance of the CD3+CD56-NKG2C+ fraction by these clonotypes also held in several donors.

The sequence came from a man aged 50-60 years who received an inactivated influenza vaccine. The sequences come from PBMCs from blood, collected on the day of vaccination.

This CDR3 is CASSLGPGNYNEQFF. The CDR3 DNA reads as TGTGCCAGCAGCTTAGGGCCAGGGAACTACAATGAGCAGTTCTTC. This sequence joins TRBV7-8 and TRBJ2-1; TRBD1 might be the D (5 bases). The CDR3 runs 15 residues. In germline, CDR1 is SGHVS, CDR2 FQNEAQ. The ends were cut back, 1 base at V and 3 bases at J, with 10 bases in the middle.